This T cell receptor beta chain is from a study of CD8 T cells in ankylosing spondylitis. Study observations and caveats: The clones that were linked to disease were reported to be significantly enriched in matched synovial fluid samples from ankylosing spondylitis patients. Certain motif variants had earlier been reported in reactive arthritis synovial fluid and blood.

TCRdb recomputed calls from the 5' RACE reads with MiXCR, one row per CDR3 protein. The sample lists approximately 28,000 distinct CDR3 sequences; roughly 8.6% were seen once. This clonotype has only a few counts. The antigen is undetermined. The CDR3 loop spans 16 amino acids. Trimming at V came to 5 bases and at J to 0 bases, leaving 5 bases not matched to a gene. The chain uses TRBV12-3 or TRBV12-4 and TRBJ2-2; TRBD2 agrees at 8 bases. This sequence was found in a male donor with ankylosing spondylitis or in good health (not recorded which). Sample: blood. The CDR3 region has the DNA TGTGCCAGCAGTACTACTAGCGGTTCGAACACCGGGGAGCTGTTTTTT. The encoded protein is CASSTTSGSNTGELFF.